This T cell receptor (beta chain) is drawn from a study of OX40 agonist ivuxolimab in advanced cancers. Overall study: Hepatocellular carcinoma, melanoma, renal cell or head and neck cancer was diagnosed in the dose-escalation patients.

Libraries were prepared by immunoSEQ multiplex PCR; TCRdb keeps only in-frame clonotypes and omits some of them. The sample includes roughly 62,000 clones, around 83% seen only once; the top ten take roughly 2.3%. Germline assignment: CDR1 SGHTA and CDR2 FQGNSA. Trimming removed 4 bases at V and 6 bases at J, with 12 bases between. This CDR3 comprises 13 residues. Sampling times: baseline, cycle 4 day 1, cycle 7 day 1. With regard to this clone: The antigen remains undetermined.

Points from the study as a whole: Specificity for antigen went undetermined in the expanded peripheral T cells. CD8+ T cells showed, on average, more clonal expansion than CD4+ cells.

This TCR derives from an adult with an advanced solid tumor such as melanoma, head and neck, liver or kidney cancer. The sample consisted of CD4+ or CD8+ T cells sorted from blood, taken in a trial of the OX40 agonist ivuxolimab. J is TRBJ1-1 and V is TRBV7-2, with D perhaps matching TRBD1 (5 bases). CDR3 coding DNA: TGTGCCAGCAGCTCCCCAGGGTTGGCTGAAGCTTTCTTT. Translated, it gives CASSSPGLAEAFF. Looking up the rest from reference TRBV7-2 and TRBJ1-1 gives the full variable domain: GAGVSQSPSNKVTEKGKDVELRCDPISGHTALYWYRQSLGQGLEFLIYFQGNSAPDKSGLPSDRFSAERTGGSVSTLTIQRTQQEDSAVYLCASSSPGLAEAFFGQGTRLTVV.